This TCR beta chain stems from a study of T cell responses to AZD1222 COVID-19 vaccine. Study information: Doses given second, at about 4 or about 12 weeks, were pooled. Study-level findings and limits: It was only a handful of AZD1222 recipients who were seropositive at baseline.

Only in-frame clones appear in the TCRdb table, and some are missing; sequencing was by immunoSEQ multiplex PCR. The data contain 150,000 to 200,000 clones, more than 85% of them singletons. The sample holds one count of this clone. Its antigen remains unknown. The CDR3 totals 17 residues. The germline V gene encodes CDR1 LGHDT and CDR2 YNNKEL (reference sequence). V lost 4 bases, J lost 2 bases, and 20 bases lay in between. The sequence came from an adult in good health. The sample in question was peripheral blood, obtained on day 0 of AZD1222 vaccination. The rearrangement joins TRBV3-1 (or the pseudogene TRBV3-2) to TRBJ2-5, with D possibly being TRBD2 (6 bases). The chain's CDR3 is CASSPLWAAGFQETQYF. In DNA, the CDR3 is TGTGCCAGCAGCCCCCTGTGGGCCGCGGGATTTCAAGAGACCCAGTACTTC.